This T cell receptor (beta chain) originates from a study of blood T cell repertoires in COVID-19. At the level of the study: The study drew acute and convalescent COVID-19 samples from the United States, Italy and Spain. Nucleic acid was either cDNA or gDNA, and it came from T cells, B-cell-depleted T cells, or PBMCs.

V lost 0 bases to trimming and J lost 4 bases, with 7 bases between them. Germline V gene sequence: CDR1 SGHRS, CDR2 YFSETQ. The CDR3 totals 13 residues. Original analysis: Researchers report that nucleated cell counts were estimated from reference gene primer amplification. Using immunoSEQ multiplex PCR, the repertoire was profiled, and TCRdb retains in-frame clones only, with some absent. That table is the source of V, J and clone size, and D and trimming were worked out from the DNA. The table lists some 110,000 clones, more than 80% of them singletons. V usage is TRBV5-1 and J usage is TRBJ1-2, with no clear D. The receptor comes from a man aged 60 to 75 with acute or convalescent COVID-19. Sample: peripheral blood. CDR3 region: CASSLDSGYGYTF. CDR3 DNA sequence: TGCGCCAGCAGCTTGGATTCAGGCTATGGCTACACCTTC.